This T cell receptor (beta chain) came from a study of regulatory T cells in long-lasting Graves disease. Study results and limitations: Sample size was small, which may have lowered accuracy. Clonotypes that were public and shared totalled fewer than 3,500 in persistent patients versus over 800 in new patients. Newly diagnosed Graves' patients exceeded persistent ones in TCR diversity.

Time point denoted: persistent/refractory GD, antithyroid drugs over 5 years with positive TRAb. PBMC RNA was the source of the TCR library. Worth noting for this clonotype: Its matching antigen is unknown.

Arm-PCR of CDR3 regions with iRepertoire HTBI primers generated TCR beta libraries. Original methodology: From all samples, identification returned 13 to 15 TRBJ and just over 60 TRBV segments. TCRdb reprocessed the multiplex PCR reads with MiXCR, giving one entry per CDR3 protein. The V and J calls shown here were made by TCRdb, not taken from the authors' results. The sample has hundreds of thousands of distinct CDR3 sequences, approximately 31% seen once. This CDR3 comprises 15 residues. The V gene's germline CDR1 is MDHEN and CDR2 SYDVKM. The V gene lost 2 bases and the J gene lost 0 bases, with 8 bases spanning the gap.

The rearrangement links TRBV28 to TRBJ1-3, with D perhaps matching TRBD1 (6 bases). The clonotype originates from a female donor with Graves disease. Material: peripheral blood mononuclear cells (PBMCs), obtained when the disease was refractory, from a patient treated with antithyroid drugs. In DNA, the CDR3 is TGTGCCAGCAGTTTAATGGACAGCTCTGGAAACACCATATATTTT. It translates to CASSLMDSSGNTIYF.